This record covers a single TCR beta chain. Donors in Cohort 3 counted as recovered after two negative PCRs, clearance, or symptom resolution. TCRdb's table, derived via immunoSEQ multiplex PCR, lists solely in-frame clones and lacks some. Of roughly 300,000 clones listed, about 93% are singletons. The data are from a study of blood T cell repertoires in COVID-19. Study at large: Acute and convalescent COVID-19 samples came from the United States, Italy and Spain.

The germline V gene encodes CDR1 GTSNPN and CDR2 SVGIG (reference sequence). J was trimmed by 4 bases and V by 5 bases; bases with no gene match: 9. The CDR3 is 15 amino acids. Sequencing was carried out using PBMCs or T cells enriched from blood (not recorded which). This chain links TRBV30 with TRBJ1-4; TRBD1 agrees at 8 bases. The receptor's source is a woman in her 30s who had recovered from COVID-19. The chain's CDR3 is CAWLPTGQVNEKLFF. CDR3 in DNA: TGTGCCTGGTTACCTACGGGACAGGTTAATGAAAAACTGTTTTTT. Combining the CDR3 with reference TRBV30 and TRBJ1-4 gives the whole variable domain SQTIHQWPATLVQPVGSPLSLECTVEGTSNPNLYWYRQAAGRGLQLLFYSVGIGQISSEVPQNLSASRPQDRQFILSSKKLLLSDSGFYLCAWLPTGQVNEKLFFGSGTQLSVL.